This T cell receptor beta chain was sequenced for a study of metastatic and nonmetastatic thyroid tumors. The overall study: Samples came from malignant and benign thyroid patients, and repertoires were compared across blood and tumor or nodule tissue.

A note on this clone: The antigen is unknown.

As handled by the study authors: Building a distant-metastasis classifier for papillary thyroid cancer drew on CDR3 differences across clinicopathological groups. TCRdb reanalyzed the PCR reads with MiXCR. TCRdb assigned the V and J calls; the authors' analysis was not used. The table records approximately 38,000 clones, more than 25% of them present only once. The CDR3 has 15 amino acids. Losses at the gene ends were 5 bases for V and 3 bases for J; bases not matched to a gene: 8. Per germline, CDR1 SGHTA and CDR2 FQGNSA. Findings of the study overall: Reportedly, malignant thyroid tumors had significantly higher TCR beta diversity than benign nodules, in blood and tumor.

Prior to thyroid surgery, none of the patients had received any treatment. The chain carries TRBV7-2 and TRBJ2-7, with TRBD1 identical over 9 bases. This clonotype was obtained from a female donor with papillary thyroid cancer or a benign thyroid nodule (not recorded which). Some clones in this sample may be carry-over from other donors' samples. Sequenced material: blood. The CDR3 loop is CASSPGAGQGYEQYF. The CDR3 DNA follows: TGTGCCAGCAGCCCAGGGGCGGGACAGGGCTACGAGCAGTACTTC.